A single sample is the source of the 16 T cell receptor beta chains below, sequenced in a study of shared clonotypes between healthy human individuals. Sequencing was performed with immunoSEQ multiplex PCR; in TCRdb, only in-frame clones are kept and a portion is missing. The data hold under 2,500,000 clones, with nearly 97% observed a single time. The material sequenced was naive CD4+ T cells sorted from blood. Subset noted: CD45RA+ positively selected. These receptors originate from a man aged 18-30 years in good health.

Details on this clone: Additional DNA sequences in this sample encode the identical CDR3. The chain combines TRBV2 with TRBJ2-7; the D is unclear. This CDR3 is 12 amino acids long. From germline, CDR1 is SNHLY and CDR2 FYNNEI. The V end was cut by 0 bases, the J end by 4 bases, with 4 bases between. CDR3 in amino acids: CASSEAFYEQYF. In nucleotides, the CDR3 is TGTGCCAGCAGTGAAGCGTTTTACGAGCAGTACTTC.

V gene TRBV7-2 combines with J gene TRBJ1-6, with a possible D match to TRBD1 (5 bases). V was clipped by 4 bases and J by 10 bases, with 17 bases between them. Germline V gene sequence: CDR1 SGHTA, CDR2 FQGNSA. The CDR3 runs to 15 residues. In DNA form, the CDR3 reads TGTGCCAGCAGCTCCGACAGCATGGATTGGTCACCCCTCCACTTT. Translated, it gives CASSSDSMDWSPLHF.

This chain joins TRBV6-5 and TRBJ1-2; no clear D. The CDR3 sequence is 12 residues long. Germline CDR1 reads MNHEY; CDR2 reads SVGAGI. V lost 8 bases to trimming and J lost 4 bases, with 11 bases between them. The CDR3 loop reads CASGEIPYGYTF. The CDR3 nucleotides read TGTGCCAGCGGGGAAATTCCCTATGGCTACACCTTC.

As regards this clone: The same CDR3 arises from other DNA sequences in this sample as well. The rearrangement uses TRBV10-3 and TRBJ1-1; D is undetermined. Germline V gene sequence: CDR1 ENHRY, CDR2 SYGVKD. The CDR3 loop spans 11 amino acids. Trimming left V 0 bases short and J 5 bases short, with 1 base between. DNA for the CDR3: TGTGCCATCAGTGAGTCTACTGAAGCTTTCTTT. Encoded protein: CAISESTEAFF.

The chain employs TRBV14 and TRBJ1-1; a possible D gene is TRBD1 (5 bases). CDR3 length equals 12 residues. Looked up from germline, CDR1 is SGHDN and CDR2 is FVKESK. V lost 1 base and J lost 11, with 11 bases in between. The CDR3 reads CASSQARVGAFF. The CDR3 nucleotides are TGTGCCAGCAGCCAAGCCAGGGTCGGCGCTTTCTTT. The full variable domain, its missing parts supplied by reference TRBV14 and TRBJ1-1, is EAGVTQFPSHSVIEKGQTVTLRCDPISGHDNLYWYRRVMGKEIKFLLHFVKESKQDESGMPNNRFLAERTGGTYSTLKVQPAELEDSGVYFCASSQARVGAFFGQGTRLTVV.

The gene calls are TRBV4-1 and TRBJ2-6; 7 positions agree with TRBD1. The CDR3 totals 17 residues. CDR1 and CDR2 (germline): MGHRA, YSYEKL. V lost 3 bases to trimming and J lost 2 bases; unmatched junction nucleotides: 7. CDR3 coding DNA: TGCGCCAGCAGCCAGGGGACAGCGTATACTGGGGCCAACGTCCTGACTTTC. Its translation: CASSQGTAYTGANVLTF.

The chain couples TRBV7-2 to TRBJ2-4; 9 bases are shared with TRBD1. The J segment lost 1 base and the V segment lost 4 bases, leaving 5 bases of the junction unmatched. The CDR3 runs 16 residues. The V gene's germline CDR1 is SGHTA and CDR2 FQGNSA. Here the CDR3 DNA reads TGTGCCAGCAGCTGGGGGACAGGGACGGCCAAAAACATTCAGTACTTC. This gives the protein CASSWGTGTAKNIQYF.

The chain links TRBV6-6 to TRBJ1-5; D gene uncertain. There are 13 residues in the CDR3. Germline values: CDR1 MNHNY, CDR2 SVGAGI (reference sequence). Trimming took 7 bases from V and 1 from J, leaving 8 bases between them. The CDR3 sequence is CASTTTSNQPQHF. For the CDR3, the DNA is TGTGCCAGCACCACGACAAGCAATCAGCCCCAGCATTTT.

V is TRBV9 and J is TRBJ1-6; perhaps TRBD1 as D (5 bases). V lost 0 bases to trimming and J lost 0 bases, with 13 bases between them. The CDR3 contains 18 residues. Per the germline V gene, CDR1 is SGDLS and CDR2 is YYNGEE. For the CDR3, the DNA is TGTGCCAGCAGCGTAGCGGGGTCTGGGGCCTCCTATAATTCACCCCTCCACTTT. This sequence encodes CASSVAGSGASYNSPLHF.

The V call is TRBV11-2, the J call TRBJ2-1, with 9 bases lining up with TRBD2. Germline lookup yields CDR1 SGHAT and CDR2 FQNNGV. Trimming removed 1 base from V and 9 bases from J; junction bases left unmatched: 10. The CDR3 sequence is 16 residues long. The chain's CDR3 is CASSLAASSGNSEQFF. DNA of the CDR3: TGTGCCAGCAGCTTAGCGGCGTCTAGCGGGAACTCTGAGCAGTTCTTC.

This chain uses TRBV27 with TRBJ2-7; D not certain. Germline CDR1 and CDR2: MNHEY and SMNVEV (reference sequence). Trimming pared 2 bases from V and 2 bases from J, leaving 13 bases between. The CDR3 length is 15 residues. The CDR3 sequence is CASSLGRMRTYEQYF. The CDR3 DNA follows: TGTGCCAGCAGTTTAGGGCGAATGAGAACCTACGAGCAGTACTTC.

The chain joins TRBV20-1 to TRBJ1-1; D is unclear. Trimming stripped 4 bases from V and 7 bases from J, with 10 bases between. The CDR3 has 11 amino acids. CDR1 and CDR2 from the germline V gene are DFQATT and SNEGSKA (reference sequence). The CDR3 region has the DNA TGCAGTGCTACCCCAGGAGGTGAAGCTTTCTTT. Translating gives CSATPGGEAFF.

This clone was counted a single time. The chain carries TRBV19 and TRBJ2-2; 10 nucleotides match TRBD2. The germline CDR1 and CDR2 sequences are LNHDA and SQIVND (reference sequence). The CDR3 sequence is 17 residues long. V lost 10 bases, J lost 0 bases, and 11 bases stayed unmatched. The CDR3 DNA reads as TGTGCCACCGTAGCGGGAGGCCAGACCTCGAACACCGGGGAGCTGTTTTTT. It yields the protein CATVAGGQTSNTGELFF.

Here the CDR3 DNA reads TGTGCCAGCTCACCACTCAGACAGGTTGGGCAGCCCCAGCATTTT. Protein: CASSPLRQVGQPQHF. This chain uses TRBV18 with TRBJ1-5; TRBD1 might be the D (6 bases). The germline CDR1 and CDR2 sequences are KGHSH and LQKENI. There are 15 residues in the CDR3. V was pared by 1 base and J by 7 bases, with 14 bases between. Combining the CDR3 with reference TRBV18 and TRBJ1-5 gives the whole variable domain NAGVMQNPRHLVRRRGQEARLRCSPMKGHSHVYWYRQLPEEGLKFMVYLQKENIIDESGMPKERFSAEFPKEGPSILRIQQVVRGDSAAYFCASSPLRQVGQPQHFGDGTRLSIL.

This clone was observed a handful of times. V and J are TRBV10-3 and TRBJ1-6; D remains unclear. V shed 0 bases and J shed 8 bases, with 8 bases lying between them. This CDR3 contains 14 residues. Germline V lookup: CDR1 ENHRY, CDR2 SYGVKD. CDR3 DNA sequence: TGTGCCATCAGTGAGTCGTTGAGAGATTCACCCCTCCACTTT. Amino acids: CAISESLRDSPLHF.

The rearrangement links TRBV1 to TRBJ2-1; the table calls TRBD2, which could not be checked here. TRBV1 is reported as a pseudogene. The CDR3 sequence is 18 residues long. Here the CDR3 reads CTSSQVPTSGGLYNEQFF. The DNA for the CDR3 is TGCACCAGCAGCCAAGTTCCGACTAGCGGGGGTTTATACAATGAGCAGTTCTTC.